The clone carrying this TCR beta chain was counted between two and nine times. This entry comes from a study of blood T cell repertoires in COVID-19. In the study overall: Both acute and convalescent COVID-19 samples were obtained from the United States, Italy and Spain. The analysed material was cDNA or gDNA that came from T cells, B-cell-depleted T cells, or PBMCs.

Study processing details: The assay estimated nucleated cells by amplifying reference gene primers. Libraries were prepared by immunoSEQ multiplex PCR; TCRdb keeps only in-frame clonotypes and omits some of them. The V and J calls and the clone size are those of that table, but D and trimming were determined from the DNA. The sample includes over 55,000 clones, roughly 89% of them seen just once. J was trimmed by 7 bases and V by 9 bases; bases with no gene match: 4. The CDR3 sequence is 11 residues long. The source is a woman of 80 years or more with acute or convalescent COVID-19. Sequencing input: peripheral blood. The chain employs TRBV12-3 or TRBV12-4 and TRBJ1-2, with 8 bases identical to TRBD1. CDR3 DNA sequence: TGTGCCAGTTCAGGGGGCGGTGGCTACACCTTC. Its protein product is CASSGGGGYTF.